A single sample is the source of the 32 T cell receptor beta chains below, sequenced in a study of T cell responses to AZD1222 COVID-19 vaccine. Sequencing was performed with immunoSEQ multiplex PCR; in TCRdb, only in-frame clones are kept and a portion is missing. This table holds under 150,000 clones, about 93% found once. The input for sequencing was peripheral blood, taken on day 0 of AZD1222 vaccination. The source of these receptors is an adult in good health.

For the CDR3, the DNA is TGTGCCAGCAGTGCCTACAGGGGGCACGCTTTCTTT. Translated, it gives CASSAYRGHAFF. The rearrangement links TRBV27 to TRBJ1-1; 9 positions agree with TRBD1. CDR1 MNHEY and CDR2 SMNVEV come from the germline V gene (reference sequence). The J segment lost 11 bases and the V segment lost 5 bases, leaving 6 bases of the junction unmatched. The CDR3 consists of 12 residues.

The CDR3 coding sequence is TGTGCCAGCTCCGGACAGTTGAGCAATCAGCCCCAGCATTTT. This translates into CASSGQLSNQPQHF. This chain connects TRBV18 to TRBJ1-5; weak D call: TRBD1 (6 bases). The CDR3 runs 14 residues. V was clipped by 6 bases and J by 1 base, with 10 bases between them. Germline V gives CDR1 KGHSH, CDR2 LQKENI.

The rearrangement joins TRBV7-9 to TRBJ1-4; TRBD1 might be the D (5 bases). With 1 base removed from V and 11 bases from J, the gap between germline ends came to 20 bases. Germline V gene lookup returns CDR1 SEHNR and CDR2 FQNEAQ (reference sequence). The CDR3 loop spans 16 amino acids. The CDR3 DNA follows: TGTGCCAGCAGCTTAGATGGCCAGCGAAGTGGGGGGAAACTGTTTTTT. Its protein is CASSLDGQRSGGKLFF. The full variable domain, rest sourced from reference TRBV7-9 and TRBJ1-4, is DTGVSQNPRHKITKRGQNVTFRCDPISEHNRLYWYRQTLGQGPEFLTYFQNEAQLEKSRLLSDRFSAERPKGSFSTLEIQRTEQGDSAMYLCASSLDGQRSGGKLFFGSGTQLSVL.

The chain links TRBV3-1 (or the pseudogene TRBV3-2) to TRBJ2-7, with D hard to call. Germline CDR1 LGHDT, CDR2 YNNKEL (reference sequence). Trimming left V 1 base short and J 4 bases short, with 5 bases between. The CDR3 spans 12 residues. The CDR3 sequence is CASSQVQYEQYF. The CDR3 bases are TGTGCCAGCAGCCAAGTACAGTACGAGCAGTACTTC.

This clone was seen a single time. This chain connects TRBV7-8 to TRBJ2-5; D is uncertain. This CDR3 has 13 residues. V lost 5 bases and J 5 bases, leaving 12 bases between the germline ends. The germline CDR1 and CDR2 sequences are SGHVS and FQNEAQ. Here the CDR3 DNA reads TGTGCCAGCAGCCGACCCCCGGTGGAGACCCAGTACTTC. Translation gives CASSRPPVETQYF.

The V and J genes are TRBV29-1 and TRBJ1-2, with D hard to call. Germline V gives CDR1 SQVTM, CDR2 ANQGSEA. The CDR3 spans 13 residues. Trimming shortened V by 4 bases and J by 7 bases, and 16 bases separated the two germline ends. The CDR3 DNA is TGCAGCGTTGTGGGAGGGCGATGGCGTGGCTACACCTTC. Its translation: CSVVGGRWRGYTF.

DNA of the CDR3: TGCGCCAGCAGCTTGCCCGGGACGGAGGCCTACGAGCAGTACTTC. As protein: CASSLPGTEAYEQYF. The chain joins TRBV5-1 to TRBJ2-7; D tentatively fits TRBD1 or TRBD2 (5 bases each). Trimming took 1 base from V and 2 from J, leaving 13 bases between them. Germline V CDR1 and CDR2: SGHRS, YFSETQ. The CDR3 runs to 15 residues.

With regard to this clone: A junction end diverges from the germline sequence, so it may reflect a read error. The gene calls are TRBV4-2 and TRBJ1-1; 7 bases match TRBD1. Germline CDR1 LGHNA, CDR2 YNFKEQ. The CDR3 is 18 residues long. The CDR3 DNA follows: TGTGCCAGCACCCAAGGATCTGAGGGGGCGGCTAGGAACACTGAAGCTTTCTTT. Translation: CASTQGSEGAARNTEAFF.

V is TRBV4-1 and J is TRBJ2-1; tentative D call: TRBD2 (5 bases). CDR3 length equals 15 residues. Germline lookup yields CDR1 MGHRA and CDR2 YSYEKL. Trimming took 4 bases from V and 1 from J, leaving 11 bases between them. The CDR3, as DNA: TGCGCCAGCAGCCCCCTGACTACTTCCTACAATGAGCAGTTCTTC. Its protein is CASSPLTTSYNEQFF.

DNA for the CDR3: TGTGCCAGTAGTTTGGCCGTGGGTGTGAACACTGAAGCTTTCTTT. The encoded protein is CASSLAVGVNTEAFF. The chain is built from TRBV19 and TRBJ1-1, with no clear D. The CDR3 is 15 amino acids. With 5 bases removed from V and 0 bases from J, the gap between germline ends came to 13 bases. The germline V gene has CDR1 LNHDA and CDR2 SQIVND (reference sequence).

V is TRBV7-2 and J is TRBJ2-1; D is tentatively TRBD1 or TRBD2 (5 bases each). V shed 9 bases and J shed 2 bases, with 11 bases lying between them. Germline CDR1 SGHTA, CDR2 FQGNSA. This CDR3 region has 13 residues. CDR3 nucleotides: TGTGCCAGTGGGACGTCCGCCTACAATGAGCAGTTCTTC. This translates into CASGTSAYNEQFF.

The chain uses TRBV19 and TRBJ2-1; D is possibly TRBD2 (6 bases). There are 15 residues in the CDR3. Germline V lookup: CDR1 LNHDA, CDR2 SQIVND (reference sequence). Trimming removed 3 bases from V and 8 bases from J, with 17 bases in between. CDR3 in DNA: TGTGCCAGTAGTATCCGGGGGTGGGATTCCGATGAGCAGTTCTTC. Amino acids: CASSIRGWDSDEQFF.

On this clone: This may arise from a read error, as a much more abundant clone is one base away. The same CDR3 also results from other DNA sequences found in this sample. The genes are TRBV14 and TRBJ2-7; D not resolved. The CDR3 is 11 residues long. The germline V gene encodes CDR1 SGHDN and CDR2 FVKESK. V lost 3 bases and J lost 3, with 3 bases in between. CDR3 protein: CASSQGYEQYF. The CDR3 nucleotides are TGTGCCAGCAGCCAGGGCTACGAGCAGTACTTC.

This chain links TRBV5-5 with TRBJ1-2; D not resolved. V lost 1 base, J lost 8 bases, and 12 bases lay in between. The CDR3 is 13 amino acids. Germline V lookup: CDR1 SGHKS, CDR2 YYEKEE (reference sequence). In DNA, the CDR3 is TGTGCCAGCAGCTTGCTTAGGGTTGAGGGCTACACCTTC. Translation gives CASSLLRVEGYTF.

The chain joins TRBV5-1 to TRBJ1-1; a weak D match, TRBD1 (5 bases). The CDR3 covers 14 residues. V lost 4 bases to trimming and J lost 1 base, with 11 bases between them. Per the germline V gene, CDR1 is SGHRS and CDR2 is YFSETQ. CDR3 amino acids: CASSPGGKNTEAFF. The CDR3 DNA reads TGCGCCAGCAGCCCCGGGGGAAAGAACACTGAAGCTTTCTTT. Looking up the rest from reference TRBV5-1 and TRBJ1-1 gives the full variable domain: KAGVTQTPRYLIKTRGQQVTLSCSPISGHRSVSWYQQTPGQGLQFLFEYFSETQRNKGNFPGRFSGRQFSNSRSEMNVSTLELGDSALYLCASSPGGKNTEAFFGQGTRLTVV.

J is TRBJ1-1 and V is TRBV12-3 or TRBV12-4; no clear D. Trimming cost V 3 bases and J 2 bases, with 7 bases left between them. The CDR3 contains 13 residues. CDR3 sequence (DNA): TGTGCCAGCAGTTTGACACGCAACACTGAAGCTTTCTTT. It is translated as CASSLTRNTEAFF.

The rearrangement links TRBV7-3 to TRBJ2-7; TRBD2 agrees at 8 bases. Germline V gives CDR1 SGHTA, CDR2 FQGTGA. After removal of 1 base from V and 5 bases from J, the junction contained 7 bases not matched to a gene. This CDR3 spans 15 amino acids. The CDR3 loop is CASSLSGLAANEQYF. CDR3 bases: TGTGCCAGCAGCTTAAGCGGACTAGCCGCCAACGAGCAGTACTTC.

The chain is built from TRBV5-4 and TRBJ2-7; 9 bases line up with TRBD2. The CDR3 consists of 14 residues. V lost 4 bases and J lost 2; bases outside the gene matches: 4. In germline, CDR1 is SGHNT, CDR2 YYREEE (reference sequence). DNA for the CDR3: TGTGCCAGCAGCAGGGGACTAGCTGCCTACGAGCAGTACTTC. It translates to CASSRGLAAYEQYF.

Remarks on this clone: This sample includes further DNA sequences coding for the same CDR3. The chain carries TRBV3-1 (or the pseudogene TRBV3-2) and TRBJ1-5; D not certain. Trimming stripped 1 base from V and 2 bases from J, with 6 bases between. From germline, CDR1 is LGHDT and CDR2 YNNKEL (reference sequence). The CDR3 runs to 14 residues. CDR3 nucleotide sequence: TGTGCCAGCAGCCAAGGAGGTGGCAATCAGCCCCAGCATTTT. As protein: CASSQGGGNQPQHF.

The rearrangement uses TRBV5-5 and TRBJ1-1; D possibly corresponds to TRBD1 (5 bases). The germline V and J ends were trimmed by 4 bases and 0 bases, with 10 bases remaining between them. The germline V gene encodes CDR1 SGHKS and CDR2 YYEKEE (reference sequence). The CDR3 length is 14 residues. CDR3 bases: TGTGCCAGCAGCCTGGACATTATGAACACTGAAGCTTTCTTT. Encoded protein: CASSLDIMNTEAFF.

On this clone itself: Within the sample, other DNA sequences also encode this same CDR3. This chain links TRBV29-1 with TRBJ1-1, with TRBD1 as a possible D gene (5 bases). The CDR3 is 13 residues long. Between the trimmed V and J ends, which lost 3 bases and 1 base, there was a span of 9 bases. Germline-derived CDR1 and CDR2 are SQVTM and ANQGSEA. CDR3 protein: CSVEGQQNTEAFF. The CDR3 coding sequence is TGCAGCGTTGAGGGGCAACAGAACACTGAAGCTTTCTTT.

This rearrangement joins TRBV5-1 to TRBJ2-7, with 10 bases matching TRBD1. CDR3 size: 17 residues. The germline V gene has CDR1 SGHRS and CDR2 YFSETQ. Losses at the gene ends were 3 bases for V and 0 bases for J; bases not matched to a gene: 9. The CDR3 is CASSWSRDRGFSYEQYF. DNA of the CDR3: TGCGCCAGCAGCTGGTCCCGGGACAGGGGTTTCTCCTACGAGCAGTACTTC.

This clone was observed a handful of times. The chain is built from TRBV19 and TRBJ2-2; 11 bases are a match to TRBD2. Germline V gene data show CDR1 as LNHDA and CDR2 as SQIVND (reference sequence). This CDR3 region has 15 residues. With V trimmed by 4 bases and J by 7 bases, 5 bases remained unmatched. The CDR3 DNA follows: TGTGCCAGTAGTACGCTAGCGGGAGGAGTCGGGGAGCTGTTTTTT. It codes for CASSTLAGGVGELFF. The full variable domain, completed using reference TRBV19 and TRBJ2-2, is DGGITQSPKYLFRKEGQNVTLSCEQNLNHDAMYWYRQDPGQGLRLIYYSQIVNDFQKGDIAEGYSVSREKKESFPLTVTSAQKNPTAFYLCASSTLAGGVGELFFGEGSRLTVL.

Here the CDR3 DNA reads TGTGCCAGCAGCAAAAGGGGGTACGGTTCACCCCTCCACTTT. Translated: CASSKRGYGSPLHF. The V gene is TRBV7-3, the J gene TRBJ1-6; TRBD1 might be the D (6 bases). The ends were cut back, 5 bases at V and 9 bases at J, with 14 bases in the middle. This CDR3 region has 14 residues. Germline V gene data show CDR1 as SGHTA and CDR2 as FQGTGA.

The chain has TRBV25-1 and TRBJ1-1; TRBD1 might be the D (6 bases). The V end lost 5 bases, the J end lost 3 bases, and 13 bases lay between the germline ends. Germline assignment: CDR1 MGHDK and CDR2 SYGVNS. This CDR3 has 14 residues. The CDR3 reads CASSSEGDYTEAFF. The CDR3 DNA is TGTGCCAGCAGTTCCGAGGGGGACTACACTGAAGCTTTCTTT.

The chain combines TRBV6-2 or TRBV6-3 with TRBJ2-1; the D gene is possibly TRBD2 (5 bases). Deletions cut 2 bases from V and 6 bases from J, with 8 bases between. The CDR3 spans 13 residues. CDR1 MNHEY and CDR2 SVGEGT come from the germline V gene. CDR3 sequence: CASSYEGVNEQFF. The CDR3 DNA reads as TGTGCCAGCAGTTACGAGGGTGTCAATGAGCAGTTCTTC.

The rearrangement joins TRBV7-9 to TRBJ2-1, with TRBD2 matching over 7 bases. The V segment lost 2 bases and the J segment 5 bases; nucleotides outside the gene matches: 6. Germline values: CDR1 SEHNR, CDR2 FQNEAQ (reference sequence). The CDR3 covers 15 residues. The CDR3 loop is CASSLSGMIDNEQFF. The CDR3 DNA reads TGTGCCAGCAGCTTAAGCGGGATGATAGACAATGAGCAGTTCTTC. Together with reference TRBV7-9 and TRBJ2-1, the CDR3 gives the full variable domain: DTGVSQNPRHKITKRGQNVTFRCDPISEHNRLYWYRQTLGQGPEFLTYFQNEAQLEKSRLLSDRFSAERPKGSFSTLEIQRTEQGDSAMYLCASSLSGMIDNEQFFGPGTRLTVL.

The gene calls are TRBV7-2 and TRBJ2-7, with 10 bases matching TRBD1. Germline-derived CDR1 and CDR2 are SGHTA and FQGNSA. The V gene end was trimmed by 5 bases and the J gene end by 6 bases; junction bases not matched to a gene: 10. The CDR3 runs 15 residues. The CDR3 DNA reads TGTGCCAGCAGCACACAAGGACAGGGGGTAATCGAGCAGTACTTC. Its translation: CASSTQGQGVIEQYF.

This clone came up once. The CDR3 reads CASSLEGSNPYGYTF. The CDR3 bases are TGTGCCAGCAGCTTAGAGGGGAGCAATCCCTATGGCTACACCTTC. The chain joins TRBV7-2 to TRBJ1-2; possible D gene TRBD1, 5 bases. The germline V gene has CDR1 SGHTA and CDR2 FQGNSA. Trimming shortened V by 1 base and J by 4 bases, and 13 bases separated the two germline ends. The CDR3 is 15 amino acids.

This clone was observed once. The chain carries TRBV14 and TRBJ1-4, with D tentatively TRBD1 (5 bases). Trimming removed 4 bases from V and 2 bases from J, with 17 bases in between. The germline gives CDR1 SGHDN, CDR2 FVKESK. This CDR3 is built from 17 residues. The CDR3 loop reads CASSPRGLRATNEKLFF. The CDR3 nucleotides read TGTGCCAGCAGCCCCCGGGGACTCCGCGCCACTAATGAAAAACTGTTTTTT.

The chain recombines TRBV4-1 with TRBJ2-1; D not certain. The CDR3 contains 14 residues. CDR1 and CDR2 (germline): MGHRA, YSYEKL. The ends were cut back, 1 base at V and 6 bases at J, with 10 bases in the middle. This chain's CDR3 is CASSQAPPPNEQFF. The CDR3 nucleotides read TGCGCCAGCAGCCAAGCGCCCCCCCCCAATGAGCAGTTCTTC.

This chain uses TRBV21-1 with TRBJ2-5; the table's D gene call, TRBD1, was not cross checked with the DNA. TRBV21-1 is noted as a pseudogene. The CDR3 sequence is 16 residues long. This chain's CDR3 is CASSKALQGQQETQYF. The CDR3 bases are TGTGCCAGCAGCAAAGCGCTTCAGGGACAACAAGAGACCCAGTACTTC.